This TCR beta chain was recorded in a study of cytomegalovirus exposure and HLA in healthy donors. This CDR3 is 12 amino acids long. The V gene's germline CDR1 is SGHNT and CDR2 YYREEE (reference sequence). The junction had 4 bases not matched to a gene; V was cut back by 3 bases and J by 10 bases. Study results and limitations: Later on, a genetic analysis was performed. It linked a missense variant in DCLRE1C with V- and J-gene trimming of TCR beta. Clonal expansion, a later analysis showed, was greater in HLA-associated TCR beta chains than in equally common others. Analysis performed later found around 15,000 TCR beta sequences associated with HLA alleles at 0.05 false discovery rate.

Worth noting for this clone: Its antigen is still unknown.

The PCR contained 60 Vbeta and 13 Jbeta primers. TCRdb keeps only in-frame clones here, not all; method: immunoSEQ multiplex PCR. The data contain roughly 190,000 clones, about four fifths of them seen just once; the ten biggest clones take up about 9.4%. Sequenced input: PBMCs. The TCR comes from a woman in her forties or fifties in good health and CMV-seropositive. This rearrangement joins TRBV5-4 to TRBJ1-2; the match to TRBD1 covers 9 bases. This CDR3 reads CASSSGTGYYTF. In DNA, the CDR3 is TGTGCCAGCAGCTCCGGGACAGGGTACTACACCTTC. Combining the CDR3 with reference TRBV5-4 and TRBJ1-2 gives the whole variable domain ETGVTQSPTHLIKTRGQQVTLRCSSQSGHNTVSWYQQALGQGPQFIFQYYREEENGRGNFPPRFSGLQFPNYSSELNVNALELDDSALYLCASSSGTGYYTFGSGTRLTVV.